This TCR beta chain was captured in a study of response to subunit inactivated influenza vaccine. Study-level results: The authors proposed limited new T cell recruitment per seasonal influenza vaccination.

TCRdb ran MiXCR on the RT-PCR reads and lists one entry per CDR3 protein. The sample shows fewer than 600,000 distinct CDR3 sequences, around 7.9% of them seen only once. This clonotype appeared many times. The antigen is not known. CDR3 length equals 13 residues. Germline V gives CDR1 SGHRS, CDR2 YFSETQ. V lost 5 bases to trimming and J lost 3 bases, with 12 bases between them. This clonotype was sampled from a man aged 50-75 years who received an inactivated influenza vaccine. The sample was PBMCs from blood, taken around 25 months after vaccination. The genes are TRBV5-1 and TRBJ2-7; TRBD2 is a possible D gene (5 bases). CDR3 sequence (DNA): TGCGCCAGCAGGGTGGAGGCCAACTACGAGCAGTACTTC. As protein: CASRVEANYEQYF.